A single sample is the source of the 3 T cell receptor beta chains below, sequenced in a study of technical replicates of blood from a handful of donors. Libraries were prepared by immunoSEQ multiplex PCR; TCRdb keeps only in-frame clonotypes and omits some of them. The sample includes 76,000 or so clones, 91% seen only once; the top ten take around 0.24%. Sequencing was performed on T cells isolated from PBMCs. The receptors shown here come from a human donor in good health.

The V and J genes are TRBV9 and TRBJ2-2, with D perhaps matching TRBD2 (6 bases). CDR3 length: 18 amino acids. Germline V gene data show CDR1 as SGDLS and CDR2 as YYNGEE. Between the trimmed V and J ends, which lost 4 bases and 5 bases, there was a span of 24 bases. CDR3 DNA: TGTGCCAGCAGCCCCCTTACGGGGCCGGGAGTGCAGACCGGGGAGCTGTTTTTT. It specifies CASSPLTGPGVQTGELFF.

This clone was counted once. The chain is built from TRBV7-9 and TRBJ2-1, with D possibly TRBD2 on 5 matching bases. V was shortened by 1 base and J by 8 bases, with 9 bases between the two germline ends. The CDR3 runs to 13 residues. Per the germline V gene, CDR1 is SEHNR and CDR2 is FQNEAQ (reference sequence). This CDR3 is CASSLGLAHEQFF. The CDR3, as DNA: TGTGCCAGCAGCTTAGGCCTAGCCCATGAGCAGTTCTTC.

The J gene is TRBJ2-3, the V gene TRBV4-1; 10 bases are shared with TRBD1. Germline lookup yields CDR1 MGHRA and CDR2 YSYEKL. Germline trimming cut 4 bases from V and 6 bases from J; bases unmatched to any gene: 4. The CDR3 length is 14 residues. The CDR3 here is CASSPGQGGDTQYF. CDR3 nucleotides: TGCGCCAGCAGCCCAGGACAGGGGGGGGATACGCAGTATTTT.